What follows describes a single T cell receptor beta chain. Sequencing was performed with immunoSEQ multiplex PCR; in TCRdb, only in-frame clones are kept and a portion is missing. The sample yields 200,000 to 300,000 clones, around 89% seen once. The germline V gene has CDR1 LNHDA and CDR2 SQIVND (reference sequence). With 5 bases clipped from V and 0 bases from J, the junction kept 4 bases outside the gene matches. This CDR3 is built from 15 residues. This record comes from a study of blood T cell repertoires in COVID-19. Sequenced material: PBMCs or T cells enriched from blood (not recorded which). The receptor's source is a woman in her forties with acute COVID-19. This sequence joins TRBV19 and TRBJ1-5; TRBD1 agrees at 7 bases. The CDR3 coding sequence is TGTGCCAGTAGTGGACAGGCCAATAGCAATCAGCCCCAGCATTTT. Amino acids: CASSGQANSNQPQHF.